The 29 T cell receptor beta chains below all came from one sample that was sequenced in a study of blood T cell repertoires in COVID-19 (dated by TCRdb to the early 2020s). The method behind the library was the immunoSEQ multiplex PCR assay. TCRdb retrieved this table from immuneACCESS and kept in-frame rearrangements only. Not all clones are present; in checked studies, unresolved V genes account for under half, and no reason is known for the remainder. For this sample there are just over 650,000 clones; 85% to 90% appear just once. The top ten hold under 0.3% of the sample. What was sequenced was peripheral blood. Receptors originate from a woman between 18 and 30 years old with acute or convalescent COVID-19.

The rearrangement uses TRBV19 and TRBJ1-5; tentatively, D is TRBD1 (5 bases). V shed 7 bases and J shed 5 bases, with 15 bases lying between them. The CDR3 is 14 residues long. Germline-derived CDR1 and CDR2 are LNHDA and SQIVND (reference sequence). CDR3 coding DNA: TGTGCCAGTAAGGATCGGGCGGGGGATCAGCCCCAGCATTTT. The encoded protein is CASKDRAGDQPQHF. Drawing the rest from reference TRBV19 and TRBJ1-5, the complete variable domain is DGGITQSPKYLFRKEGQNVTLSCEQNLNHDAMYWYRQDPGQGLRLIYYSQIVNDFQKGDIAEGYSVSREKKESFPLTVTSAQKNPTAFYLCASKDRAGDQPQHFGDGTRLSIL.

This clone was picked up one time. J is TRBJ2-7 and V is TRBV4-3; 9 bases align to TRBD1. The CDR3 totals 15 residues. V gave up 3 bases and J gave up 2 bases; unmatched junction bases: 5. From germline, CDR1 is LGHNA and CDR2 YSLEER. CDR3 amino acids: CASSQGQGITYEQYF. The CDR3 coding sequence is TGCGCCAGCAGCCAGGGACAGGGAATAACCTACGAGCAGTACTTC.

The chain combines TRBV2 with TRBJ1-2; D is possibly TRBD1 (6 bases). Per the germline V gene, CDR1 is SNHLY and CDR2 is FYNNEI. V gave up 7 bases and J gave up 6 bases, with 12 bases separating them. The CDR3 totals 12 residues. CDR3 region: CASTGGGDGYTF. CDR3 in DNA: TGTGCCAGCACGGGGGGCGGAGATGGCTACACCTTC.

The chain is built from TRBV7-9 and TRBJ2-1, with 9 bases matching TRBD2. Germline V gene sequence: CDR1 SEHNR, CDR2 FQNEAQ (reference sequence). The ends lost 5 bases at V and 0 bases at J; junction bases unmatched: 5. The CDR3 loop spans 16 amino acids. CDR3 DNA sequence: TGTGCCAGCAGCCCAGCGGGGGGCCACTCCTACAATGAGCAGTTCTTC. It translates to CASSPAGGHSYNEQFF.

The rearrangement joins TRBV24-1 to TRBJ1-2, with D possibly TRBD1 on 6 matching bases. The V gene lost 5 bases and the J gene lost 7 bases, with 13 bases spanning the gap. The CDR3 extends over 13 amino acids. Germline-derived CDR1 and CDR2 are KGHDR and SFDVKD. CDR3 DNA: TGTGCCACCAGTGCCCCGGACAGTTTTGGCTACACCTTC. This sequence encodes CATSAPDSFGYTF.

The CDR3 here is CASSYSAGGRSYEQYF. The CDR3 DNA sequence: TGTGCCAGCAGTTACTCAGCGGGGGGCCGATCCTACGAGCAGTACTTC. The chain combines TRBV6-2 or TRBV6-3 with TRBJ2-7; TRBD2 matches at 9 bases. V lost 0 bases and J lost 1; bases outside the gene matches: 4. Germline V CDR1 and CDR2: MNHEY, SVGEGT. This CDR3 has 16 amino acids.

In DNA, the CDR3 is TGTGCCAGCAGTTACTATAATGGGGGCAGCGACTATGGCTACACCTTC. Its protein product is CASSYYNGGSDYGYTF. This chain links TRBV6-2 or TRBV6-3 with TRBJ1-2, with a weak D call TRBD1 (6 bases). The length of the CDR3 is 16 residues. Germline CDR1 is MNHEY and CDR2 is SVGEGT. Trimming stripped 1 base from V and 3 bases from J, with 15 bases between.

In its sample, this clone was seen once. The chain is built from TRBV7-2 and TRBJ2-7; 8 nucleotides agree with TRBD1. This CDR3 comprises 16 residues. Germline V gene data show CDR1 as SGHTA and CDR2 as FQGNSA. Trimming at V came to 2 bases and at J to 8 bases, leaving 14 bases not matched to a gene. CDR3 protein: CASSLYNGDRPFKQYF. The CDR3 DNA follows: TGTGCCAGCAGCTTATATAATGGGGACAGGCCGTTTAAGCAGTACTTC.

The chain carries TRBV6-8 and TRBJ1-1; no definite D call. V was cut by 3 bases and J by 4 bases, with 21 bases left in between. The CDR3 has 17 residues. Germline loops: CDR1 MNHGY, CDR2 SAAAGT. In nucleotides, the CDR3 is TGTGCCAGCAGTTATAGGAAGGCGGCCGTCTTAGTCACTGAAGCTTTCTTT. Its translation: CASSYRKAAVLVTEAFF.

The chain recombines TRBV6-6 with TRBJ2-7; the D gene is possibly TRBD1 (5 bases). The germline V gene has CDR1 MNHNY and CDR2 SVGAGI (reference sequence). The V end was cut by 9 bases, the J end by 4 bases, with 34 bases between. This CDR3 is built from 19 residues. The CDR3 DNA is TGTGCCAGTAGTCCTGTGGTCTCTCGTGGTGGGGCTCTCCGTTACGAGCAGTACTTC. This codes for CASSPVVSRGGALRYEQYF.

The chain has TRBV19 and TRBJ1-1; D is uncertain. V shed 6 bases and J shed 0 bases, with 8 bases lying between them. Germline V lookup: CDR1 LNHDA, CDR2 SQIVND (reference sequence). The CDR3 is 13 amino acids. In DNA form, the CDR3 reads TGTGCCAGTAGGCAGGTTATGAACACTGAAGCTTTCTTT. As protein: CASRQVMNTEAFF.

The genes are TRBV7-2 and TRBJ1-2, with 9 bases lining up with TRBD1. Germline lookup yields CDR1 SGHTA and CDR2 FQGNSA. V was clipped by 2 bases and J by 4 bases; unmatched bases: 8. CDR3 length: 16 amino acids. CDR3 in amino acids: CASSLMNRGRPYGYTF. The CDR3 nucleotides are TGTGCCAGCAGCTTAATGAACAGGGGGCGTCCCTATGGCTACACCTTC. The variable domain in full, with the rest retrieved from reference TRBV7-2 and TRBJ1-2, is GAGVSQSPSNKVTEKGKDVELRCDPISGHTALYWYRQSLGQGLEFLIYFQGNSAPDKSGLPSDRFSAERTGGSVSTLTIQRTQQEDSAVYLCASSLMNRGRPYGYTFGSGTRLTVV.

The chain joins TRBV7-3 to TRBJ2-1, with 9 bases lining up with TRBD1. The germline V gene has CDR1 SGHTA and CDR2 FQGTGA. V was pared by 7 bases and J by 5 bases, with 15 bases of the junction left unmatched. The CDR3 runs to 17 residues. The DNA of the CDR3 is TGTGCCAGCACCTCTAGGGGGGTGGGACAGGGTAACAATGAGCAGTTCTTC. As protein: CASTSRGVGQGNNEQFF.

The J gene is TRBJ1-1, the V gene TRBV11-2; D possibly corresponds to TRBD1 (6 bases). The CDR3 sequence is 18 residues long. The germline V gene encodes CDR1 SGHAT and CDR2 FQNNGV. V lost 0 bases, J lost 0 bases, and 17 bases lay in between. The CDR3 loop reads CASSLDRTALIMNTEAFF. As DNA, the CDR3 is TGTGCCAGCAGCTTAGACCGGACAGCCCTAATCATGAACACTGAAGCTTTCTTT.

The chain joins TRBV5-1 to TRBJ2-7, with 10 bases matching TRBD1. CDR3 length equals 16 residues. Germline V CDR1 and CDR2: SGHRS, YFSETQ. V shed 5 bases, J shed 4 bases, and the junction held 12 bases outside the gene matches. This chain's CDR3 is CASSSGTGVFSYEQYF. The CDR3 DNA follows: TGCGCCAGCAGTTCAGGGACAGGGGTTTTCTCATACGAGCAGTACTTC.

The rearrangement uses TRBV4-3 and TRBJ1-1; TRBD1 agrees at 12 bases. CDR1 and CDR2 from the germline V gene are LGHNA and YSLEER. The CDR3 sequence is 17 residues long. With V trimmed by 2 bases and J by 1 base, 5 bases remained unmatched. CDR3 residues: CASSQSGDRGPNTEAFF. CDR3 in DNA: TGCGCCAGCAGCCAAAGTGGGGACAGGGGGCCGAACACTGAAGCTTTCTTT.

CDR3 in DNA: TGCGCCAGCAGCCCCGCCGGGACAGGGGGCTTCTACGAGCAGTACTTC. Translating it yields CASSPAGTGGFYEQYF. V usage is TRBV4-3 and J usage is TRBJ2-7; 12 nucleotides line up with TRBD1. V was clipped by 4 bases and J by 3 bases; unmatched bases: 7. The CDR3 has 16 residues. The germline gives CDR1 LGHNA, CDR2 YSLEER.

V gene TRBV6-5 combines with J gene TRBJ1-2; 7 bases match TRBD1. This CDR3 contains 13 residues. Trimming cost V 4 bases and J 7 bases; bases outside gene matches: 6. Germline V gene lookup returns CDR1 MNHEY and CDR2 SVGAGI. In nucleotides, the CDR3 is TGTGCCAGCAGTTTCTCAGGGGGGGTTGGCTACACCTTC. It is translated as CASSFSGGVGYTF.

The chain recombines TRBV4-2 with TRBJ2-7; perhaps TRBD1 as D (6 bases). CDR1 and CDR2 (germline): LGHNA, YNFKEQ. This CDR3 has 14 amino acids. Trimming took off 3 bases at V and 1 base at J, with 10 bases between the two ends. This CDR3 reads CASSHPDSSYEQYF. CDR3 DNA: TGTGCCAGCAGCCACCCGGACAGTTCCTACGAGCAGTACTTC.

The J gene is TRBJ2-3, the V gene TRBV6-5; the D gene is possibly TRBD1 (6 bases). Per the germline V gene, CDR1 is MNHEY and CDR2 is SVGAGI. This CDR3 spans 15 amino acids. The V and J ends lost 6 bases and 2 bases respectively, with 15 bases between them. Written as DNA, the CDR3 is TGTGCCAGCAGCCAGTACAGGGCTTTCACAGATACGCAGTATTTT. The encoded protein is CASSQYRAFTDTQYF.

The V gene is TRBV7-8, the J gene TRBJ1-2, with 7 bases matching TRBD1. There are 14 residues in the CDR3. V lost 6 bases, J lost 4 bases, and 8 bases stayed unmatched. Germline CDR1 is SGHVS and CDR2 is FQNEAQ. The CDR3 DNA sequence: TGTGCCAGCAGTCCCGGGACAGTGGCCTATGGCTACACCTTC. As protein: CASSPGTVAYGYTF.

The CDR3 is CASSLANGYNEQFF. CDR3 bases: TGCGCCAGCAGCTTGGCAAACGGCTACAATGAGCAGTTCTTC. The genes are TRBV5-1 and TRBJ2-1, with no clear D. The V end lost 0 bases, the J end lost 3 bases, and 7 bases lay between the germline ends. CDR1 and CDR2 (germline): SGHRS, YFSETQ. The CDR3 is 14 residues long.

The rearrangement joins TRBV4-1 to TRBJ2-7; 8 bases are shared with TRBD2. Germline V gene sequence: CDR1 MGHRA, CDR2 YSYEKL. J lost 3 bases, V lost 0 bases, and 4 bases had no gene match. The CDR3 covers 15 residues. The CDR3 is CASSQELAGSYEQYF. In nucleotides, the CDR3 is TGCGCCAGCAGCCAAGAATTAGCGGGGAGCTACGAGCAGTACTTC.

The V call is TRBV4-2, the J call TRBJ2-7; D might be TRBD2 (7 bases). V lost 2 bases and J lost 3, with 17 bases in between. This CDR3 is built from 16 residues. CDR1 and CDR2 from the germline V gene are LGHNA and YNFKEQ. DNA of the CDR3: TGTGCCAGCAGCCAAAGGTCCGGGGGGACACACTACGAGCAGTACTTC. This codes for CASSQRSGGTHYEQYF.

The chain recombines TRBV5-4 with TRBJ1-3; no firm D call. Per germline, CDR1 SGHNT and CDR2 YYREEE (reference sequence). V lost 0 bases and J 0 bases, leaving 7 bases between the germline ends. This CDR3 spans 15 amino acids. CDR3 sequence reads: CASSLDRFSGNTIYF. The CDR3 DNA reads as TGTGCCAGCAGCTTGGACAGATTCTCTGGAAACACCATATATTTT.

This chain links TRBV28 with TRBJ2-1; 13 nucleotides align to TRBD2. The germline CDR1 and CDR2 sequences are MDHEN and SYDVKM. The CDR3 has 16 amino acids. Trimming removed 6 bases from V and 2 bases from J; junction bases left unmatched: 4. CDR3 loop: CASRGLAGTPYNEQFF. The CDR3 coding sequence is TGTGCCAGCAGGGGACTAGCGGGGACCCCCTACAATGAGCAGTTCTTC. The full variable domain, its missing parts supplied by reference TRBV28 and TRBJ2-1, is DVKVTQSSRYLVKRTGEKVFLECVQDMDHENMFWYRQDPGLGLRLIYFSYDVKMKEKGDIPEGYSVSREKKERFSLILESASTNQTSMYLCASRGLAGTPYNEQFFGPGTRLTVL.

The chain joins TRBV7-8 to TRBJ1-1, with TRBD1 matching 11 bases. V trimming: 7 bases; J trimming: 11 bases; junction bases outside the gene matches: 3. CDR3 length equals 11 residues. CDR1 is SGHVS and CDR2 is FQNEAQ in the germline V gene. The CDR3 loop is CASIGDRGAFF. The CDR3 DNA follows: TGTGCCAGCATCGGGGACAGGGGGGCTTTCTTT.

This chain joins TRBV27 and TRBJ1-1; maybe TRBD1 (5 bases). The CDR3 runs to 14 residues. V dropped 1 base and J dropped 2 bases, with 8 bases sitting between them. CDR1 MNHEY and CDR2 SMNVEV come from the germline V gene (reference sequence). Written as DNA, the CDR3 is TGTGCCAGCAGTTTATGGGGGGGAAACACTGAAGCTTTCTTT. This gives the protein CASSLWGGNTEAFF.

The chain employs TRBV7-2 and TRBJ1-1; D not certain. V was pared by 1 base and J by 4 bases, with 10 bases between. CDR3 size: 14 residues. The germline gives CDR1 SGHTA, CDR2 FQGNSA. The chain's CDR3 is CASSLVIGGTEAFF. DNA of the CDR3: TGTGCCAGCAGCTTAGTCATCGGTGGCACTGAAGCTTTCTTT.